Shown below are 32 T cell receptor beta chains from a single sample sequenced in a study of OX40 agonist ivuxolimab in advanced cancers. This table comes from immunoSEQ multiplex PCR, and its TCRdb copy is limited to in-frame clones, with some not included. The sample consists of over 80,000 clones, roughly 90% of them appearing once. The specimen was CD4+ or CD8+ T cells sorted from blood, collected in a trial of the OX40 agonist ivuxolimab. These receptors came from an adult with an advanced solid tumor such as melanoma, head and neck, liver or kidney cancer.

This chain connects TRBV5-1 to TRBJ2-2; D is unresolved. CDR3 size: 16 residues. Germline V CDR1 and CDR2: SGHRS, YFSETQ. Between the trimmed V and J ends, which lost 6 bases and 1 base, there was a span of 16 bases. The CDR3 nucleotides read TGCGCCAGCACCCCAAGGGATAGCATGAACACCGGGGAGCTGTTTTTT. As protein: CASTPRDSMNTGELFF.

The rearrangement joins TRBV6-1 to TRBJ1-2; D call uncertain. Trimming took 7 bases from V and 9 from J, leaving 9 bases between them. This CDR3 contains 10 residues. Germline V gene lookup returns CDR1 MNHNS and CDR2 SASEGT. Written as DNA, the CDR3 is TGTGCCAGCAAGGACGATCGCTACACCTTC. Its translation is CASKDDRYTF.

J is TRBJ2-3 and V is TRBV5-4; possibly TRBD1 for D (6 bases). The germline V gene has CDR1 SGHNT and CDR2 YYREEE (reference sequence). V lost 2 bases, J lost 7 bases, and 14 bases lay in between. The CDR3 is 14 amino acids. CDR3 in amino acids: CASSFKQGTNTQYF. In DNA form, the CDR3 reads TGTGCCAGCAGCTTCAAACAGGGTACTAATACGCAGTATTTT.

CDR3 nucleotides: TGTGCCAGCAGCCAAGGTAGCGGCGGATCCATCCAAGAGACCCAGTACTTC. The encoded protein is CASSQGSGGSIQETQYF. The chain couples TRBV14 to TRBJ2-5; D perhaps matches TRBD2 (6 bases). Germline V gene lookup returns CDR1 SGHDN and CDR2 FVKESK. V shed 1 base and J shed 1 base, with 16 bases lying between them. There are 17 residues in the CDR3. Based on the CDR3 plus reference TRBV14 and TRBJ2-5, the full variable domain is EAGVTQFPSHSVIEKGQTVTLRCDPISGHDNLYWYRRVMGKEIKFLLHFVKESKQDESGMPNNRFLAERTGGTYSTLKVQPAELEDSGVYFCASSQGSGGSIQETQYFGPGTRLLVL.

The genes are TRBV5-4 and TRBJ2-5, with TRBD1 identical over 8 bases. Germline CDR1 is SGHNT and CDR2 is YYREEE (reference sequence). This CDR3 has 14 residues. J was trimmed by 5 bases and V by 3 bases; bases with no gene match: 6. CDR3 nucleotide sequence: TGTGCCAGCAGCTCCCGGACAGGGTTGGAGACCCAGTACTTC. This sequence encodes CASSSRTGLETQYF.

This chain uses TRBV11-2 with TRBJ2-7; D remains unclear. Germline V lookup: CDR1 SGHAT, CDR2 FQNNGV. The V gene lost 1 base and the J gene lost 6 bases, with 13 bases spanning the gap. This CDR3 spans 14 amino acids. For the CDR3, the DNA is TGTGCCAGCAGCTTAGTTGTAGGGAAGGGCGAGCAGTACTTC. Its translation: CASSLVVGKGEQYF. Full variable domain (rest looked up from reference TRBV11-2 and TRBJ2-7): EAGVAQSPRYKIIEKRQSVAFWCNPISGHATLYWYQQILGQGPKLLIQFQNNGVVDDSQLPKDRFSAERLKGVDSTLKIQPAKLEDSAVYLCASSLVVGKGEQYFGPGTRLTVT.

J is TRBJ1-4 and V is TRBV25-1, with D tentatively TRBD1 (5 bases). Trimming stripped 1 base from V and 5 bases from J, with 14 bases between. The CDR3 runs 16 residues. Germline V gene data show CDR1 as MGHDK and CDR2 as SYGVNS. This chain's CDR3 is CASSEFSGASNEKLFF. CDR3 bases: TGTGCCAGCAGTGAATTTAGCGGGGCATCAAATGAAAAACTGTTTTTT.

The V gene is TRBV9, the J gene TRBJ2-1, with D perhaps matching TRBD1 (5 bases). This CDR3 is 15 amino acids long. Between the trimmed V and J ends, which lost 2 bases and 6 bases, there was a span of 15 bases. CDR1 SGDLS and CDR2 YYNGEE come from the germline V gene. CDR3 DNA sequence: TGTGCCAGCAGCGTTACAGGCTCCCTCTCCAATGAGCAGTTCTTC. It yields the protein CASSVTGSLSNEQFF.

The rearrangement uses TRBV6-5 and TRBJ2-5; D not resolved. The CDR3 sequence is 14 residues long. CDR1 and CDR2 (germline): MNHEY, SVGAGI. With 0 bases removed from V and 7 bases from J, the gap between germline ends came to 12 bases. The DNA of the CDR3 is TGTGCCAGCAGTTACTCTGGCCCCCCAGGGACCCAGTACTTC. Its protein product is CASSYSGPPGTQYF.

The genes are TRBV9 and TRBJ1-1, with D uncertain. CDR3 length equals 14 residues. CDR1 and CDR2 (germline): SGDLS, YYNGEE. V lost 3 bases, J lost 5 bases, and 14 bases lay in between. CDR3 region: CASSGTPPVTEAFF. The CDR3 nucleotides read TGTGCCAGCAGCGGAACCCCGCCCGTTACTGAAGCTTTCTTT.

The chain is built from TRBV20-1 and TRBJ2-1; D perhaps matches TRBD1 (5 bases). This CDR3 contains 10 residues. Per the germline V gene, CDR1 is DFQATT and CDR2 is SNEGSKA (reference sequence). V lost 6 bases and J lost 7, with 7 bases in between. The CDR3 coding sequence is TGCAGTGCAGGGGATAATGAGCAGTTCTTC. Encoded protein: CSAGDNEQFF.

CDR3 region: CASSVSKTTNEKLFF. As DNA, the CDR3 is TGTGCCAGCAGTGTAAGCAAAACAACTAATGAAAAACTGTTTTTT. This rearrangement joins TRBV6-1 to TRBJ1-4; D not certain. The V and J ends lost 4 bases and 0 bases respectively, with 9 bases between them. This CDR3 spans 15 amino acids. Per the germline V gene, CDR1 is MNHNS and CDR2 is SASEGT.

The CDR3 region has the DNA TGCGCCAGCAGCCAAGGGACCGGAGCTTTCTTT. Amino acids: CASSQGTGAFF. The rearrangement uses TRBV4-1 and TRBJ1-1; D is undetermined. Trimming cost V 1 base and J 10 bases, with 7 bases left between them. The CDR3 sequence is 11 residues long. Germline CDR1 reads MGHRA; CDR2 reads YSYEKL.

The V call is TRBV6-1, the J call TRBJ1-5; 8 bases agree with TRBD1. V lost 6 bases and J lost 5; bases outside the gene matches: 9. The CDR3 spans 15 residues. CDR1 and CDR2 (germline): MNHNS, SASEGT. The DNA of the CDR3 is TGTGCCAGCAGCGACAGGGGAGGAAGTTATCAGCCCCAGCATTTT. Translation: CASSDRGGSYQPQHF.

V usage is TRBV7-9 and J usage is TRBJ1-2, with D possibly matching TRBD1 (5 bases). V was shortened by 4 bases and J by 4 bases, with 10 bases between the two germline ends. From germline, CDR1 is SEHNR and CDR2 FQNEAQ (reference sequence). CDR3 length equals 13 residues. CDR3 loop: CASSSDSAYGYTF. The CDR3 bases are TGTGCCAGCAGCTCTGACAGCGCCTATGGCTACACCTTC.

This clone was seen a single time. The rearrangement joins TRBV27 to TRBJ2-7; 8 bases are shared with TRBD1. This CDR3 comprises 18 residues. CDR1 is MNHEY and CDR2 is SMNVEV in the germline V gene (reference sequence). The junction had 15 bases not matched to a gene; V was cut back by 5 bases and J by 0 bases. The CDR3 coding sequence is TGTGCCAGCAGTCCTAGGGGACAGGTGTCCCTTCTCTCCTACGAGCAGTACTTC. Its protein is CASSPRGQVSLLSYEQYF.

The rearrangement links TRBV27 to TRBJ2-2, with a tentative D call TRBD2 (6 bases). Germline V CDR1 and CDR2: MNHEY, SMNVEV (reference sequence). This CDR3 has 14 residues. Trimming cost V 3 bases and J 3 bases, with 8 bases left between them. The CDR3 bases are TGTGCCAGCAGTTTGGGACTTTACACCGGGGAGCTGTTTTTT. Residues: CASSLGLYTGELFF.

This rearrangement joins TRBV7-6 to TRBJ2-1; no definite D call. V lost 2 bases and J lost 0, with 11 bases in between. The CDR3 loop spans 16 amino acids. Germline values: CDR1 SGHVS, CDR2 FNYEAQ. The CDR3 nucleotides are TGTGCCAGCAGCTTATCACCCCCCAGCTCCTACAATGAGCAGTTCTTC. Residues: CASSLSPPSSYNEQFF. The entire variable domain, with the rest obtained from reference TRBV7-6 and TRBJ2-1, is as follows: GAGVSQSPRYKVTKRGQDVALRCDPISGHVSLYWYRQALGQGPEFLTYFNYEAQQDKSGLPNDRFSAERPEGSISTLTIQRTEQRDSAMYRCASSLSPPSSYNEQFFGPGTRLTVL.

CDR3 sequence: CASSDGTQQYF. The CDR3 bases are TGTGCCAGCAGTGACGGGACACAGCAGTACTTC. The V gene is TRBV27, the J gene TRBJ2-7; the D gene is possibly TRBD1 (6 bases). Deletions cut 5 bases from V and 8 bases from J, with 10 bases between. Germline V gene sequence: CDR1 MNHEY, CDR2 SMNVEV (reference sequence). This CDR3 has 11 amino acids.

This chain links TRBV7-2 with TRBJ1-2; 8 bases match TRBD1. Germline V CDR1 and CDR2: SGHTA, FQGNSA. The CDR3 length is 15 residues. J lost 2 bases, V lost 5 bases, and 7 bases had no gene match. The chain's CDR3 is CASSPGQGGNYGYTF. The CDR3 nucleotides read TGTGCCAGCAGCCCCGGACAGGGCGGCAACTATGGCTACACCTTC.

The gene calls are TRBV5-1 and TRBJ2-7, with 12 bases that match TRBD2. The length of the CDR3 is 15 residues. V was pared by 0 bases and J by 6 bases, with 4 bases of the junction left unmatched. Germline lookup yields CDR1 SGHRS and CDR2 YFSETQ. CDR3 coding DNA: TGCGCCAGCAGCTTGGTGCTAGCGGGAGGGGGCGAGCAGTACTTC. Translating gives CASSLVLAGGGEQYF.

The chain joins TRBV27 to TRBJ1-1; D unresolved. Between the trimmed V and J ends, which lost 3 bases and 1 base, there was a span of 6 bases. CDR3 length: 13 residues. Germline assignment: CDR1 MNHEY and CDR2 SMNVEV (reference sequence). CDR3: CASSFAGNTEAFF. Here the CDR3 DNA reads TGTGCCAGCAGTTTCGCAGGGAACACTGAAGCTTTCTTT.

The rearrangement joins TRBV14 to TRBJ2-3; D is uncertain. This CDR3 is built from 11 residues. Germline CDR1 and CDR2: SGHDN and FVKESK. The V gene lost 5 bases and the J gene lost 6 bases, with 6 bases spanning the gap. CDR3 sequence (DNA): TGTGCCAGCAGCGAAAGGGATACGCAGTATTTT. Protein product: CASSERDTQYF. Using reference TRBV14 and TRBJ2-3 for the parts outside the CDR3, the full variable domain is EAGVTQFPSHSVIEKGQTVTLRCDPISGHDNLYWYRRVMGKEIKFLLHFVKESKQDESGMPNNRFLAERTGGTYSTLKVQPAELEDSGVYFCASSERDTQYFGPGTRLTVL.

The CDR3 bases are TGCAGTGCCCCCATGGGATCCCTCCACTTT. Translated, it gives CSAPMGSLHF. J is TRBJ1-6 and V is TRBV20-1; no clear D. Germline values: CDR1 DFQATT, CDR2 SNEGSKA (reference sequence). Trimming took off 6 bases at V and 14 bases at J, with 11 bases between the two ends. This CDR3 has 10 amino acids.

The V call is TRBV19, the J call TRBJ2-1, with a tentative D call TRBD2 (5 bases). The CDR3 is 13 residues long. With 5 bases removed from V and 4 bases from J, the gap between germline ends came to 9 bases. CDR1 and CDR2 (germline): LNHDA, SQIVND (reference sequence). The CDR3 DNA reads TGTGCCAGTAGTGGACTGATATACAATGAGCAGTTCTTC. Protein sequence: CASSGLIYNEQFF. Drawing the rest from reference TRBV19 and TRBJ2-1, the complete variable domain is DGGITQSPKYLFRKEGQNVTLSCEQNLNHDAMYWYRQDPGQGLRLIYYSQIVNDFQKGDIAEGYSVSREKKESFPLTVTSAQKNPTAFYLCASSGLIYNEQFFGPGTRLTVL.

This clone has just a few counts. The chain employs TRBV7-9 and TRBJ1-2; D gene unclear. The CDR3 totals 15 residues. Trimming took 1 base from V and 2 from J, leaving 11 bases between them. The germline CDR1 and CDR2 sequences are SEHNR and FQNEAQ (reference sequence). Written as DNA, the CDR3 is TGTGCCAGCAGCTTAGTTCTGGCGGTGAACTATGGCTACACCTTC. This translates into CASSLVLAVNYGYTF.

The V call is TRBV7-2, the J call TRBJ2-7; D is undetermined. Trimming pared 2 bases from V and 1 base from J, leaving 9 bases between. The CDR3 is made up of 14 amino acids. The V gene's germline CDR1 is SGHTA and CDR2 FQGNSA. The CDR3 is CASSLSVPSYEQYF. The CDR3 DNA reads TGTGCCAGCAGCTTATCGGTCCCGTCCTACGAGCAGTACTTC.

The gene calls are TRBV11-3 and TRBJ2-3; maybe TRBD2 (5 bases). In germline, CDR1 is SGHNT, CDR2 YENEEA. The ends were cut back, 1 base at V and 0 bases at J, with 14 bases in the middle. This CDR3 has 17 residues. The CDR3 protein is CASSLGAASGSTDTQYF. CDR3 nucleotides: TGTGCCAGCAGCTTAGGGGCCGCCAGCGGAAGCACAGATACGCAGTATTTT.

This chain links TRBV5-4 with TRBJ2-1, with 9 bases fitting TRBD2. Germline trimming cut 4 bases from V and 2 bases from J; bases unmatched to any gene: 4. The CDR3 is 15 amino acids. In germline, CDR1 is SGHNT, CDR2 YYREEE (reference sequence). The CDR3 DNA sequence: TGTGCCAGCAGCCTTAGCGGGAGAACCTACAATGAGCAGTTCTTC. It is translated as CASSLSGRTYNEQFF.

This clone has just one count. This chain connects TRBV19 to TRBJ1-2; 8 bases match TRBD1. The germline V gene has CDR1 LNHDA and CDR2 SQIVND (reference sequence). CDR3 length: 13 residues. J gave up 1 base and V 6 bases, and 1 base lay outside the gene matches. The CDR3 spells CASRDRGNYGYTF. The CDR3, as DNA: TGTGCCAGTAGAGACAGGGGTAACTATGGCTACACCTTC.

This sequence joins TRBV27 and TRBJ2-1, with a weak D call TRBD1 (5 bases). V was trimmed by 3 bases and J by 10 bases, leaving 13 bases between them. Germline V CDR1 and CDR2: MNHEY, SMNVEV (reference sequence). This CDR3 spans 13 amino acids. The chain's CDR3 is CASSFTGFGEQFF. For the CDR3, the DNA is TGTGCCAGCAGTTTTACAGGCTTTGGAGAGCAGTTCTTC.

The V and J genes are TRBV10-3 and TRBJ1-2; 9 bases line up with TRBD1. The V gene end was trimmed by 8 bases and the J gene end by 7 bases; junction bases not matched to a gene: 8. The germline V gene has CDR1 ENHRY and CDR2 SYGVKD. This CDR3 region has 13 residues. DNA of the CDR3: TGTGCCATCGGGGACAGGGTGAGGTCTGGCTACACCTTC. The encoded protein is CAIGDRVRSGYTF.